These 2 T cell receptor beta chains originate from one sample sequenced in a study of blood T cell repertoires in COVID-19. This table comes from immunoSEQ multiplex PCR, and its TCRdb copy is limited to in-frame clones, with some not included. This repertoire shows more than 65,000 clones, approximately 90% found once; its top ten account for around 8%. Sequenced sample: peripheral blood. The origin of the receptors is a human donor in a cohort sampled during active COVID-19.

This clone was observed once. V usage is TRBV9 and J usage is TRBJ1-4; D is undetermined. V was cut by 0 bases and J by 8 bases, with 17 bases left in between. Germline V gene data show CDR1 as SGDLS and CDR2 as YYNGEE. There are 16 residues in the CDR3. CDR3 in amino acids: CASSVVIGEGGEKLFF. In DNA form, the CDR3 reads TGTGCCAGCAGCGTAGTCATCGGAGAGGGAGGGGAAAAACTGTTTTTT.

The V gene is TRBV7-6, the J gene TRBJ2-7, with 8 bases that match TRBD1. V was clipped by 0 bases and J by 2 bases; unmatched bases: 12. Germline values: CDR1 SGHVS, CDR2 FNYEAQ. The CDR3 contains 18 residues. The DNA for the CDR3 is TGTGCCAGCAGCTTAGCGACTTTGGGGCAGGGGGCCGCCTACGAGCAGTACTTC. It yields the protein CASSLATLGQGAAYEQYF.